This T cell receptor (beta chain) stems from a study of Graves' ophthalmopathy and Graves' hyperthyroidism. This clonotype was counted at least ten times. Its antigen remains unknown. The authors amplified TCR beta CDR3 regions from RNA transcripts. An opening RT-PCR round employed HTBI primers and preceded a second-round multiplex PCR. TCRdb redid the calling of the multiplex PCR reads with MiXCR, one entry per CDR3 protein. The table lists some 210,000 distinct CDR3 sequences, 29% of them singletons. Germline values: CDR1 MDHEN, CDR2 SYDVKM. CDR3 length equals 15 residues. J was trimmed by 5 bases and V by 7 bases; bases with no gene match: 10. Study conclusions and caveats: Also, most clonotypes expanded in the thyroid above 0.001 frequency appeared in blood. Sensitivity reached 87.88% and specificity 75% to 82% for a 13-signature model separating ophthalmopathy from stable hyperthyroidism.

Reliance was placed on clinical symptoms, serum thyroxine, TRAb, thyroid ultrasound and orbital computed tomography for diagnosis. Sequencing was performed on peripheral blood. The receptor comes from a man aged 50 or older with Graves' ophthalmopathy. This chain joins TRBV28 and TRBJ2-2; TRBD2 matches 7 bases. As DNA, the CDR3 is TGTGCCAGCAACCATCTTCTAGCGGAAACCGGGGAGCTGTTTTTT. This codes for CASNHLLAETGELFF. The full variable domain, completed using reference TRBV28 and TRBJ2-2, is DVKVTQSSRYLVKRTGEKVFLECVQDMDHENMFWYRQDPGLGLRLIYFSYDVKMKEKGDIPEGYSVSREKKERFSLILESASTNQTSMYLCASNHLLAETGELFFGEGSRLTVL.